Listed here is a single T cell receptor beta chain. The antigen remains unidentified. TCRdb redid the calling of the reads with MiXCR, one entry per CDR3 protein. Of hundreds of thousands of distinct CDR3 sequences listed, around a third are singletons. This sample stems from a study of T cell repertoires in cytomegalovirus infection. Study-level background: The authors used CMV epitopes that were HLA-C-restricted (recently identified) and HLA-B-restricted (well studied). The study, taken as a whole, reports: What dominated the ex vivo response were HLA-C-restricted CMV-specific TCR beta clonotypes.

The CDR3 has 11 residues. Per germline, CDR1 PRHDT and CDR2 FYEKMQ (reference sequence). V lost 4 bases, J lost 11 bases, and 11 bases lay in between. The chain is built from TRBV13 and TRBJ1-1, with D tentatively TRBD1 (5 bases). The sequences come from cultured CD8+ T cells from PBMCs, collected from culture after CMV antigen stimulation. This receptor was obtained from a human donor in good health (CMV status not recorded). Some clones in this sample may be carry-over from other donors' samples. The CDR3 DNA reads as TGTGCCAGCAGCTCCGGTGGGACGGCTTTCTTT. Translation gives CASSSGGTAFF.